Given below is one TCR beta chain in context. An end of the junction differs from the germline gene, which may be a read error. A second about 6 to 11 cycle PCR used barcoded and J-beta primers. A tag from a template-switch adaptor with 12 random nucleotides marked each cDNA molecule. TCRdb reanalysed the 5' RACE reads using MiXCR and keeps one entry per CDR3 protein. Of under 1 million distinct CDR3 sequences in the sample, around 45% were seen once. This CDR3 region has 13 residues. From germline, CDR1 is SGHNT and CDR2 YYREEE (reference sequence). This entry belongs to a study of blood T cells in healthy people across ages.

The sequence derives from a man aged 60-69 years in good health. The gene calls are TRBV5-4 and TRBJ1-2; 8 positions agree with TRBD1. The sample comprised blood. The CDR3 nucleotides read TGTGCTAGCAGCTTGTATACAGGGGGGGAATACACCTTC. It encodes CASSLYTGGEYTF.